Listed below are T cell receptor beta chains from one sample, sequenced in a study of long-term antiretroviral therapy in people with HIV. The repertoire was sequenced with immunoSEQ multiplex PCR; TCRdb's copy has only in-frame clones and lacks some. The sample records about 25,000 clones, roughly nine tenths being singletons. This material consisted of unsorted PBMCs, taken 1.9 years after starting antiretroviral therapy. The origin of the receptors is a woman under 40 with HIV. The CDR3 runs from the conserved cysteine through the conserved F or W. The order of the fields is J gene, D gene, V gene, CDR3 protein. The D gene is left open where the match is weak.

TRBJ1-1 TRBD1 TRBV15 CATSREGDRDAEAFF
TRBJ1-1 . TRBV9 CASSVAGGGRTEAFF
TRBJ1-1 TRBD1 TRBV7-3 CASSLFGQGNTEAFF
TRBJ2-3 TRBD2 TRBV4-1 CASSPGLAISTDTQYF
TRBJ1-1 TRBD1 TRBV6-1 CASSLQGAEAFF
TRBJ2-7 . TRBV5-1 CASSLGRTLSDEQYF
TRBJ2-5 . TRBV30 CAWSGQETQYF
TRBJ2-5 . TRBV6-6 CASSYSISGLQETQYF
TRBJ2-1 . TRBV5-8 CASSLEPSVNEQFF
TRBJ2-2 TRBD1 TRBV9 CASSFRLGTALDTGELFF
TRBJ1-5 . TRBV5-5 CASSKGTPGDQPQHF
TRBJ1-3 TRBD1 TRBV5-1 CASSARGSGNTIYF
TRBJ2-1 TRBD1 TRBV5-1 CASSQRPGQGVGEQFF
TRBJ1-3 . TRBV10-3 CAISGSTDSGNTIYF
TRBJ1-5 . TRBV6-6 CASRQTGTNQPQHF
TRBJ2-1 . TRBV11-1 CASSLIDLEGISYNEQFF
TRBJ1-1 . TRBV7-8 CASSLERNTEAFF
TRBJ2-3 TRBD2 TRBV18 CASSPGGGDYTDTQYF
TRBJ2-1 TRBD2 TRBV2 CASKLGSGGPARDEQFF
TRBJ2-4 TRBD1 TRBV27 CASTPLGDRGRAKNIQYF
TRBJ2-6 . TRBV6-1 CASSEKRFLTSSGANVLTF
TRBJ1-3 . TRBV9 CASSVALGSDAGNTIYF
TRBJ1-1 . TRBV28 CASSLPGTLREAFF
TRBJ2-2 TRBD1 TRBV4-1 CASSQPDRGINTGELFF
TRBJ1-1 TRBD1 TRBV29-1 CSAEGQLNTEAFF
TRBJ2-5 . TRBV7-9 CASKNIPDRRVGETQYF
TRBJ2-1 TRBD2 TRBV5-1 CASSVTSGVAEQFF
TRBJ1-5 . TRBV7-2 CASSAGTRARSSNQPQHF
TRBJ1-1 . TRBV30 CAWSVNSGGETEAFF
TRBJ1-1 . TRBV5-6 CASLGVLDTEAFF
TRBJ1-1 TRBD1 TRBV5-1 CASSTMTGVNTEAFF